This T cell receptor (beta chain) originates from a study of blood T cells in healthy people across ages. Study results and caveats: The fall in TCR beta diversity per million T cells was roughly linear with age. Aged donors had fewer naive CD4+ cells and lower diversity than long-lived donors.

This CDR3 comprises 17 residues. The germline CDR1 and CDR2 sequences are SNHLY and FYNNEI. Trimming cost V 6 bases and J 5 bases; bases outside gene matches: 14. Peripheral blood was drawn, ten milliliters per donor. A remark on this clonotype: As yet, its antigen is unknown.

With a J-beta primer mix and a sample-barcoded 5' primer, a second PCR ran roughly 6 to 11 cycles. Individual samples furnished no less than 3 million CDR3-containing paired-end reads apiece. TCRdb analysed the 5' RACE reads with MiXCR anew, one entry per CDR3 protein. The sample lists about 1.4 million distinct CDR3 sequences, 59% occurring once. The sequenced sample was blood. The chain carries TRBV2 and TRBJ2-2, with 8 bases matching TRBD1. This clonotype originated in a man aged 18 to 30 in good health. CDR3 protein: CASRIAGGSTVTGELFF. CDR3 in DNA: TGTGCCAGCAGGATAGCAGGGGGCTCAACAGTAACCGGGGAGCTGTTTTTT.